This T cell receptor (beta chain) came from a study of blood T cell repertoires in COVID-19. Turning to the study itself: The origin of the acute and convalescent COVID-19 samples was the United States, Italy and Spain. The cDNA or gDNA used as material had been derived from T cells, B-cell-depleted T cells, or PBMCs.

The germline CDR1 and CDR2 sequences are MNHEY and SMNVEV (reference sequence). This CDR3 has 18 amino acids. V was trimmed by 6 bases and J by 2 bases, leaving 23 bases between them. As processed by the authors: Nucleated cell counts were estimated from reference gene primer amplification. Some clones are missing from TCRdb's copy, which holds only in-frame ones; the method was immunoSEQ multiplex PCR. The D gene and trimming were derived from the DNA, and the V and J assignments and clone size from that table. The table records tens of thousands of clones, around 90% of them present only once. The sample was peripheral blood. This chain joins TRBV27 and TRBJ1-5; a possible D gene is TRBD1 (5 bases). This clonotype was sampled from a human donor with active COVID-19. The donor label of this sample is uncertain. Here the CDR3 reads CASSSILGGAWGNQPQHF. DNA for the CDR3: TGTGCCAGCAGCTCAATTCTAGGAGGGGCCTGGGGCAATCAGCCCCAGCATTTT.